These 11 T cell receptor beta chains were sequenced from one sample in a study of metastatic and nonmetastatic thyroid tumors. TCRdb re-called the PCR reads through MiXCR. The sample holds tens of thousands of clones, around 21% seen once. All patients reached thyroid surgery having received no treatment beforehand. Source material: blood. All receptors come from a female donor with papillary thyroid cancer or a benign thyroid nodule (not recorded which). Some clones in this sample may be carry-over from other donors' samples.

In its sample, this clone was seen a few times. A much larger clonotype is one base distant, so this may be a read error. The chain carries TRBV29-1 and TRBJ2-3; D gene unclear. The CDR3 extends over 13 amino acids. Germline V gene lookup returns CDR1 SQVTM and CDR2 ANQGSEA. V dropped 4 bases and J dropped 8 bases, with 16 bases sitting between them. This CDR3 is CSVGRPLEGTQYF. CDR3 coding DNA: TGCAGCGTTGGTCGCCCTCTGGAAGGTACGCAGTATTTT.

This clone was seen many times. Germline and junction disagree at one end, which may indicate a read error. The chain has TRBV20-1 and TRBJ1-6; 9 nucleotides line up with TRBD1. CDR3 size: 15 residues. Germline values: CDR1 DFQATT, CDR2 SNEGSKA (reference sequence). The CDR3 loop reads CSARVMTGGGSPFHF. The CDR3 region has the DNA TGCAGTGCTAGAGTCATGACAGGGGGTGGCTCACCCTTCCACTTT.

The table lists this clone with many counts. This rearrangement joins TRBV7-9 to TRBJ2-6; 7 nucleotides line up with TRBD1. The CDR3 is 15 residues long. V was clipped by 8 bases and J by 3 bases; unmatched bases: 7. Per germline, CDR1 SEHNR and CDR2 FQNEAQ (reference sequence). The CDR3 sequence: CASARQGGGANVLTF. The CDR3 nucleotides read TGTGCCAGCGCCCGACAGGGTGGTGGGGCCAACGTCCTGACTTTC. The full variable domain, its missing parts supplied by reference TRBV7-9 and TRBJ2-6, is DTGVSQNPRHKITKRGQNVTFRCDPISEHNRLYWYRQTLGQGPEFLTYFQNEAQLEKSRLLSDRFSAERPKGSFSTLEIQRTEQGDSAMYLCASARQGGGANVLTFGAGSRLTVL.

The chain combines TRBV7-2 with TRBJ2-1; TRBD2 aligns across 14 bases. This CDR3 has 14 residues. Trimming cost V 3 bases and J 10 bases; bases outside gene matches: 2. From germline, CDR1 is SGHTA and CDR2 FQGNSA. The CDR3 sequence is CASSLGLAGEEQFF. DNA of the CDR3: TGTGCCAGCAGCTTGGGACTAGCGGGAGAAGAGCAGTTCTTC.

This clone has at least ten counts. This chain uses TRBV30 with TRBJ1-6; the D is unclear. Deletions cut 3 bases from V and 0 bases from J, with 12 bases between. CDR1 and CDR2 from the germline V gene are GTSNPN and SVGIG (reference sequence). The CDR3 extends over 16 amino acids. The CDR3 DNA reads TGTGCCTGGAGCCGCTGGAATAGCTCCTATAATTCACCCCTCCACTTT. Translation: CAWSRWNSSYNSPLHF.

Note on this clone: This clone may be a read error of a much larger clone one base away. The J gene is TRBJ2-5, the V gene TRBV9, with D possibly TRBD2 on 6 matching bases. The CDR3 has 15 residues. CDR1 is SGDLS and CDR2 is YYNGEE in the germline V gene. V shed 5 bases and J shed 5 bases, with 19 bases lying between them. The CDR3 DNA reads TGTGCCAGCAGTCCCGGAGGGGAGCCCTCCGAGACCCAGTACTTC. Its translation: CASSPGGEPSETQYF.

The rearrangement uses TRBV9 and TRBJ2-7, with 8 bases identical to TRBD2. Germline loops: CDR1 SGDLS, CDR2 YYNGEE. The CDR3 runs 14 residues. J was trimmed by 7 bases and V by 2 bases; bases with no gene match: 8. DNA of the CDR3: TGTGCCAGCAGCGTTGGAGCGGGAGCAGGAGAGCAGTACTTC. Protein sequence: CASSVGAGAGEQYF.

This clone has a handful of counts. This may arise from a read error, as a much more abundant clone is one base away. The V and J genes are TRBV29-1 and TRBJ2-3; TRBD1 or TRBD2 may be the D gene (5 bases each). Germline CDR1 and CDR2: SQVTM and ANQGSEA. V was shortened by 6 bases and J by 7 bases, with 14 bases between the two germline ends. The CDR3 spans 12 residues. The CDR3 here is CSVGDDSNTQYF. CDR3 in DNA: TGCAGCGTGGGAGATGACAGTAATACGCAGTATTTT.

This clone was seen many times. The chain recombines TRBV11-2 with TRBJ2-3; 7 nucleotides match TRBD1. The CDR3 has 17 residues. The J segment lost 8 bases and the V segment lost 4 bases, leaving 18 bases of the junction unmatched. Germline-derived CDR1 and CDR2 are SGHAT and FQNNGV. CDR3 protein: CASSSHLVIGGGGTQYF. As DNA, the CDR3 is TGTGCCAGCAGCTCTCACCTCGTTATAGGGGGCGGTGGTACGCAGTATTTT.

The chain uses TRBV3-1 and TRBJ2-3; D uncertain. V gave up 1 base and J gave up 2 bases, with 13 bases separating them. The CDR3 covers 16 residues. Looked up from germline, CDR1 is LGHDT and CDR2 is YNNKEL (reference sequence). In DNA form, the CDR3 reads TGTGCCAGCAGCCAAGCCTACTCTAGAGTCACAGATACGCAGTATTTT. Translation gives CASSQAYSRVTDTQYF.

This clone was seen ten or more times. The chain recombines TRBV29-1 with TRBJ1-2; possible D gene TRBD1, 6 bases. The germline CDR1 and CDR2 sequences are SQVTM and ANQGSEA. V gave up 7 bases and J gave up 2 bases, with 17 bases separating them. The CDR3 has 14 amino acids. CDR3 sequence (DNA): TGCAGCGATACAGAGACAGGATCGAACTATGGCTACACCTTC. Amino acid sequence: CSDTETGSNYGYTF.